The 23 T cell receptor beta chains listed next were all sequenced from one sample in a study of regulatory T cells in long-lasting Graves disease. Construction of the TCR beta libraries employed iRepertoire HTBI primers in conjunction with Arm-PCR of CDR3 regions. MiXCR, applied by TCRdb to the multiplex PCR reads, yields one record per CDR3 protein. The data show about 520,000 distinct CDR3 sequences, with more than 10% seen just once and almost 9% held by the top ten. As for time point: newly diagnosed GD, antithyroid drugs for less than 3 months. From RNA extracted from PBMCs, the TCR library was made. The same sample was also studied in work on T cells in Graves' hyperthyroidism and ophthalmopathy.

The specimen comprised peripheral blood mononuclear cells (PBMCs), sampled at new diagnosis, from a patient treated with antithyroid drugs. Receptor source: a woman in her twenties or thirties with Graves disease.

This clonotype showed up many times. CDR3: CASSFQDRGGTEAFF. Here the CDR3 DNA reads TGTGCCAGCAGCTTCCAGGACAGGGGAGGTACTGAAGCTTTCTTT. The genes are TRBV7-8 and TRBJ1-1; 9 nucleotides match TRBD1. Losses at the gene ends were 3 bases for V and 5 bases for J; bases not matched to a gene: 7. This CDR3 is built from 15 residues. CDR1 is SGHVS, CDR2 FQNEAQ, per germline.

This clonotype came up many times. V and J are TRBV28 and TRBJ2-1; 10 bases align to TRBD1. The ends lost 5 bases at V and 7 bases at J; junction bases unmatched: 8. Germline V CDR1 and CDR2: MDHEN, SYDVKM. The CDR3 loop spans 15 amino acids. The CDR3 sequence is CASSEGTGAGNEQFF. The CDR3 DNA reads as TGTGCCAGCAGTGAAGGGACAGGGGCTGGGAATGAGCAGTTCTTC.

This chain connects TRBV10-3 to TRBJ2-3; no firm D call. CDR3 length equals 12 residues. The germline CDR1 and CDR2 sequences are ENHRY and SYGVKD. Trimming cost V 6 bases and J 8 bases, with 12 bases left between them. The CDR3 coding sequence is TGTGCCATCAGCGAGGCGCTAGGTACGCAGTATTTT. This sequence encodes CAISEALGTQYF.

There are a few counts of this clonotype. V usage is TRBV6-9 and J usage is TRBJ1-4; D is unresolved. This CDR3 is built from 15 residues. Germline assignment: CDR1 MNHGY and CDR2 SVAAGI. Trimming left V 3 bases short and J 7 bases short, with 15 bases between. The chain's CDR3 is CASSYDGQASEKLFF. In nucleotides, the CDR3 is TGTGCCAGCAGTTACGATGGGCAGGCGAGTGAAAAACTGTTTTTT.

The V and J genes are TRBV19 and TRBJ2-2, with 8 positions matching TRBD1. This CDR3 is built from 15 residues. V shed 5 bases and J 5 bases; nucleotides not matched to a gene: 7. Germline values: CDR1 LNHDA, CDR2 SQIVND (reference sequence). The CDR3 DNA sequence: TGTGCCAGTAGTCCTCGGACAGGGCCGACCGGGGAGCTGTTTTTT. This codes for CASSPRTGPTGELFF. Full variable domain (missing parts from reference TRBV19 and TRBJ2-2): DGGITQSPKYLFRKEGQNVTLSCEQNLNHDAMYWYRQDPGQGLRLIYYSQIVNDFQKGDIAEGYSVSREKKESFPLTVTSAQKNPTAFYLCASSPRTGPTGELFFGEGSRLTVL.

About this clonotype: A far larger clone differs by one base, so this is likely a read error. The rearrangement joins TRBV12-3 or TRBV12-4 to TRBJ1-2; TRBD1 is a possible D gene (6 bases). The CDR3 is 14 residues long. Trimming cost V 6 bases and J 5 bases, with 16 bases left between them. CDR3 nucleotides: TGTGCCAGCAGGGGGGGGGACACAGCATATGGCTACACCTTC. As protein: CASRGGDTAYGYTF.

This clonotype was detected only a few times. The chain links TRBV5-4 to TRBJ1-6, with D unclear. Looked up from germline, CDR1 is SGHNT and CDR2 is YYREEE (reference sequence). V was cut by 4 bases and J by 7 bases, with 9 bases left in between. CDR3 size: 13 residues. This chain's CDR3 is CASSRGTNSPLHF. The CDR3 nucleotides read TGTGCCAGCAGCCGGGGAACAAATTCACCCCTCCACTTT.

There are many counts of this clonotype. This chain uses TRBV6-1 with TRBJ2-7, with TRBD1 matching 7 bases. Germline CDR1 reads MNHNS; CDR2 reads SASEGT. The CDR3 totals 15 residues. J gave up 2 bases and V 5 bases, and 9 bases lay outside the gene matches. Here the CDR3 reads CASSPQGDRAYEQYF. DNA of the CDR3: TGTGCCAGCAGTCCTCAGGGGGACAGAGCCTACGAGCAGTACTTC.

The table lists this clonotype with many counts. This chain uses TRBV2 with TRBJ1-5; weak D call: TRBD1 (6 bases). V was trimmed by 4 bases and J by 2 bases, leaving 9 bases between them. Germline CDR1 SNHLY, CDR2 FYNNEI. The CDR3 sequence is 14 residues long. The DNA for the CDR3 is TGTGCCAGCAGTGTCCGACAGGGCAATCAGCCCCAGCATTTT. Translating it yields CASSVRQGNQPQHF.

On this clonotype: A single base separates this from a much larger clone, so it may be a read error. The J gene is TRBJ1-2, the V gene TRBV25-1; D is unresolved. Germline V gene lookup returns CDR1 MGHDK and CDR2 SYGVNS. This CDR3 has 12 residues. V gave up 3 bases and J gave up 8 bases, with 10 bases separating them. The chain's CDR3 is CASSEEQSGYTF. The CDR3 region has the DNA TGTGCCAGCAGTGAGGAACAGTCGGGCTACACCTTC.

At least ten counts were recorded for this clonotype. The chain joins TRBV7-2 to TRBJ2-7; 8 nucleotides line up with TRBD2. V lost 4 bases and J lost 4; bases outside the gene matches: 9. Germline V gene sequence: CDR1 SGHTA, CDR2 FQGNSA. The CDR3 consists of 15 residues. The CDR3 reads CASSSPPAGVYEQYF. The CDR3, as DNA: TGTGCCAGCAGCTCCCCCCCAGCGGGAGTTTACGAGCAGTACTTC. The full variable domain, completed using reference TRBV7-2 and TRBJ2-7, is GAGVSQSPSNKVTEKGKDVELRCDPISGHTALYWYRQSLGQGLEFLIYFQGNSAPDKSGLPSDRFSAERTGGSVSTLTIQRTQQEDSAVYLCASSSPPAGVYEQYFGPGTRLTVT.

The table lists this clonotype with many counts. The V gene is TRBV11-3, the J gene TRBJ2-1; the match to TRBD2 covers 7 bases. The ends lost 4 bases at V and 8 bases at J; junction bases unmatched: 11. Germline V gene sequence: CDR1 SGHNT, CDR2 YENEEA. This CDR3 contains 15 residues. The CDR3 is CASSSMMSGVDEQFF. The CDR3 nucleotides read TGTGCCAGCAGCTCCATGATGAGCGGGGTCGATGAGCAGTTCTTC. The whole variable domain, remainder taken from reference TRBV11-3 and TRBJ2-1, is EAGVVQSPRYKIIEKKQPVAFWCNPISGHNTLYWYLQNLGQGPELLIRYENEEAVDDSQLPKDRFSAERLKGVDSTLKIQPAELGDSAVYLCASSSMMSGVDEQFFGPGTRLTVL.

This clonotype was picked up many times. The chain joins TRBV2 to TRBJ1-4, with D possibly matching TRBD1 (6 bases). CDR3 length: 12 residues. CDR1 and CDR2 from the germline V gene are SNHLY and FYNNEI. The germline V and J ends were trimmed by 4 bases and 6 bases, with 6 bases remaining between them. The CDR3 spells CASSGTDEKLFF. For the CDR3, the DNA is TGTGCCAGCAGTGGGACAGATGAAAAACTGTTTTTT. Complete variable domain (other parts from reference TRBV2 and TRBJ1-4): EPEVTQTPSHQVTQMGQEVILRCVPISNHLYFYWYRQILGQKVEFLVSFYNNEISEKSEIFDDQFSVERPDGSNFTLKIRSTKLEDSAMYFCASSGTDEKLFFGSGTQLSVL.

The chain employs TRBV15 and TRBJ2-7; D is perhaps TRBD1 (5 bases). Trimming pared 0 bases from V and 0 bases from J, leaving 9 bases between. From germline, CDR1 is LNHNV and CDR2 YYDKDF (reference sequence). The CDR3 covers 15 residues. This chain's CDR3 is CATSRDVDNSYEQYF. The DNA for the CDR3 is TGTGCCACCAGCAGAGATGTGGACAACTCCTACGAGCAGTACTTC.

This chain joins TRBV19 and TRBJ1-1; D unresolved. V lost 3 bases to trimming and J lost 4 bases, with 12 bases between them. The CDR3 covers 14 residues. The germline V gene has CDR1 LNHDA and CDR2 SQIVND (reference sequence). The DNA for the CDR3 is TGTGCCAGTAGTATGCCTCGGCGCGGCACTGAAGCTTTCTTT. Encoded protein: CASSMPRRGTEAFF.

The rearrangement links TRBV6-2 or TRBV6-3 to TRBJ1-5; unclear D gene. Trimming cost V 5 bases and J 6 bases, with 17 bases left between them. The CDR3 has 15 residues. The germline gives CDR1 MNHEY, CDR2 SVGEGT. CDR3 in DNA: TGTGCCAGCAGTGTTAGTCCGATGGGAGGTCAGCCCCAGCATTTT. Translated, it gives CASSVSPMGGQPQHF.

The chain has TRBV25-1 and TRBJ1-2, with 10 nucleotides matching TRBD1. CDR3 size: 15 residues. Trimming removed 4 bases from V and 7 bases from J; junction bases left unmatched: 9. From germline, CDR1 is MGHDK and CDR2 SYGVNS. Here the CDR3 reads CASSGLGDRGTGYTF. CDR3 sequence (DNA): TGTGCCAGCAGTGGACTCGGGGACAGGGGTACTGGCTACACCTTC.

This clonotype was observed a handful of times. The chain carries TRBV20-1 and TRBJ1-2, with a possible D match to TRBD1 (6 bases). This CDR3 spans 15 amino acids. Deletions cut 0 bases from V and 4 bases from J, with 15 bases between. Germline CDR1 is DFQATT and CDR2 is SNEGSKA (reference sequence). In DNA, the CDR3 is TGCAGTGCTAGAGATTTTGGGGGCGCGGGCTATGGCTACACCTTC. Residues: CSARDFGGAGYGYTF.

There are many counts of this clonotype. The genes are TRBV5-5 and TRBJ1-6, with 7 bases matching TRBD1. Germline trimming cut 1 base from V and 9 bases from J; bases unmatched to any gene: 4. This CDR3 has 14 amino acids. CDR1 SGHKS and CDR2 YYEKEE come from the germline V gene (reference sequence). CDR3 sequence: CASSLMQGGSPLHF. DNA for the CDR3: TGTGCCAGCAGCTTGATGCAGGGGGGTTCACCCCTCCACTTT.

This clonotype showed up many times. This chain's CDR3 is CATSRDRTVSSGNTIYF. CDR3 nucleotide sequence: TGTGCCACCAGCAGAGATAGGACAGTGAGCTCTGGAAACACCATATATTTT. The chain employs TRBV15 and TRBJ1-3; D might be TRBD1 (6 bases). Trimming pared 0 bases from V and 0 bases from J, leaving 12 bases between. The CDR3 is 17 amino acids. The germline V gene encodes CDR1 LNHNV and CDR2 YYDKDF (reference sequence).

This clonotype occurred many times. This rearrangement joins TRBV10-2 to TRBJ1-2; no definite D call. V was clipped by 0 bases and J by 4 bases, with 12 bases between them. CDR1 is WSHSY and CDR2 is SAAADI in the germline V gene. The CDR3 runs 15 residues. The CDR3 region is CASSESDRRGYGYTF. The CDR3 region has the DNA TGCGCCAGCAGTGAGTCGGACCGTCGGGGCTATGGCTACACCTTC.

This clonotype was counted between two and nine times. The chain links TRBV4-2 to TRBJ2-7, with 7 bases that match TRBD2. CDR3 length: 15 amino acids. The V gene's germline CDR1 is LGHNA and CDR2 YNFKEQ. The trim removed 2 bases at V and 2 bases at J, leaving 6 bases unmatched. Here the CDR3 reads CASSQNWGGAYEQYF. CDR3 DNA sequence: TGTGCCAGCAGCCAAAACTGGGGAGGGGCCTACGAGCAGTACTTC.

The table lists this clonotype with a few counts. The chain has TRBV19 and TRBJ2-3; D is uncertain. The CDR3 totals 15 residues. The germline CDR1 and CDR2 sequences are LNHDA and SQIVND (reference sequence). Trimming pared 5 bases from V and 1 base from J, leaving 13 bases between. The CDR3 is CASSHPSLGTDTQYF. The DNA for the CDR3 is TGTGCCAGTAGTCACCCTAGTTTAGGCACAGATACGCAGTATTTT.